These 24 T cell receptor beta chains share one sample of origin, sequenced in a study of cytomegalovirus exposure and HLA in healthy donors. The PCR made use of 60 Vbeta and 13 Jbeta primers. The data were produced by immunoSEQ multiplex PCR, yet TCRdb's version contains in-frame clones alone and is incomplete. The repertoire has about 120,000 clones, about three fifths of them found once; the top ten carry approximately 8%. The sample was PBMCs. The origin of the receptors is a woman aged 35 to 49 in good health and CMV-seropositive.

The chain employs TRBV11-2 and TRBJ2-3; no reliable D call. Germline values: CDR1 SGHAT, CDR2 FQNNGV. CDR3 length: 14 amino acids. V was trimmed by 2 bases and J by 2 bases, leaving 8 bases between them. The CDR3 nucleotides are TGTGCCAGCAGCTTACAGATTTTCACAGATACGCAGTATTTT. It is translated as CASSLQIFTDTQYF.

The chain carries TRBV13 and TRBJ2-1, with TRBD2 identical over 11 bases. The V gene end was trimmed by 0 bases and the J gene end by 2 bases; junction bases not matched to a gene: 3. Germline values: CDR1 PRHDT, CDR2 FYEKMQ (reference sequence). The CDR3 contains 17 residues. The CDR3 loop reads CASSLGLAGEAYNEQFF. CDR3 DNA sequence: TGTGCCAGCAGCTTAGGACTAGCGGGGGAGGCCTACAATGAGCAGTTCTTC. Full variable domain (remainder filled in from reference TRBV13 and TRBJ2-1): AAGVIQSPRHLIKEKRETATLKCYPIPRHDTVYWYQQGPGQDPQFLISFYEKMQSDKGSIPDRFSAQQFSDYHSELNMSSLELGDSALYFCASSLGLAGEAYNEQFFGPGTRLTVL.

This clone is a singleton in its sample. V usage is TRBV10-1 and J usage is TRBJ2-1; 9 nucleotides line up with TRBD1. Trimming took 3 bases from V and 8 from J; bases not matched to a gene: 8. The germline gives CDR1 WNHNN, CDR2 SYGVQD (reference sequence). The CDR3 consists of 15 residues. CDR3 nucleotide sequence: TGCGCCAGCAGTGATATGGGACAGGGTATGGATGAGCAGTTCTTC. Translated: CASSDMGQGMDEQFF.

The chain carries TRBV6-1 and TRBJ2-2, with 8 nucleotides matching TRBD1. The V gene's germline CDR1 is MNHNS and CDR2 SASEGT. The V segment lost 4 bases and the J segment 1 base; nucleotides outside the gene matches: 2. The CDR3 consists of 15 residues. In DNA, the CDR3 is TGTGCCAGCAGTGGAGACAGGGGGAACACCGGGGAGCTGTTTTTT. Encoded protein: CASSGDRGNTGELFF.

The V call is TRBV19, the J call TRBJ1-6, with unresolved D. Between the trimmed V and J ends, which lost 4 bases and 9 bases, there was a span of 13 bases. This CDR3 is built from 14 residues. Germline V CDR1 and CDR2: LNHDA, SQIVND (reference sequence). Here the CDR3 reads CASSSKQETSPLHF. The CDR3 bases are TGTGCCAGTAGTAGCAAGCAGGAAACTTCACCCCTCCACTTT.

This chain uses TRBV18 with TRBJ1-1; a possible D gene is TRBD1 (6 bases). Trimming left V 3 bases short and J 1 base short, with 12 bases between. The length of the CDR3 is 15 residues. Germline V gene sequence: CDR1 KGHSH, CDR2 LQKENI. CDR3 in DNA: TGTGCCAGCTCACCTCCCGGACAGCCGAACACTGAAGCTTTCTTT. Translated, it gives CASSPPGQPNTEAFF.

Here the CDR3 DNA reads TGTGCCAGTAGTACGCTTGCGGGAGCGCGAGGCGAGCAGTACTTC. It is translated as CASSTLAGARGEQYF. The rearrangement uses TRBV19 and TRBJ2-7; TRBD2 matches at 7 bases. Germline V gene data show CDR1 as LNHDA and CDR2 as SQIVND (reference sequence). V was pared by 4 bases and J by 6 bases, with 12 bases of the junction left unmatched. CDR3 length equals 15 residues.

This clone was seen a handful of times. The gene calls are TRBV14 and TRBJ1-6; D is unclear. V was pared by 0 bases and J by 10 bases, with 13 bases between. Germline CDR1 reads SGHDN; CDR2 reads FVKESK. This CDR3 comprises 15 residues. The CDR3 sequence is CASSQEGHKESPLHF. CDR3 nucleotides: TGTGCCAGCAGCCAAGAGGGCCACAAGGAATCACCCCTCCACTTT.

The V call is TRBV6-5, the J call TRBJ2-7; a weak D match, TRBD1 (6 bases). The CDR3 loop spans 15 amino acids. The germline V and J ends were trimmed by 2 bases and 5 bases, with 16 bases remaining between them. CDR1 and CDR2 (germline): MNHEY, SVGAGI. Here the CDR3 DNA reads TGTGCCAGCAGTTACCTGGACAGTAGATCTAACGAGCAGTACTTC. The encoded protein is CASSYLDSRSNEQYF.

A few counts support this clone. The rearrangement links TRBV15 to TRBJ2-3, with TRBD2 matching 11 bases. Germline values: CDR1 LNHNV, CDR2 YYDKDF (reference sequence). CDR3 length equals 14 residues. The ends lost 2 bases at V and 6 bases at J; junction bases unmatched: 1. CDR3: CATSRIAGGDTQYF. Here the CDR3 DNA reads TGTGCCACCAGCAGAATAGCGGGAGGGGATACGCAGTATTTT.

The chain joins TRBV7-6 to TRBJ1-1; no firm D call. CDR1 SGHVS and CDR2 FNYEAQ come from the germline V gene. The CDR3 length is 14 residues. Trimming left V 1 base short and J 0 bases short, with 6 bases between. The DNA of the CDR3 is TGTGCCAGCAGCTTAGGAGGAATGAACACTGAAGCTTTCTTT. Its protein is CASSLGGMNTEAFF.

DNA for the CDR3: TGTGCCAGCTCCCTCGGACAGGGGGACACTGAAGCTTTCTTT. Residues: CASSLGQGDTEAFF. The chain has TRBV18 and TRBJ1-1, with 10 bases identical to TRBD1. The length of the CDR3 is 14 residues. V was clipped by 6 bases and J by 3 bases; unmatched bases: 4. Germline CDR1 KGHSH, CDR2 LQKENI.

The DNA of the CDR3 is TGTGCCACCAGCACCCCCGGACAGGGGGCTAATGAAAAACTGTTTTTT. Amino acids: CATSTPGQGANEKLFF. V and J are TRBV15 and TRBJ1-4; 10 positions match TRBD1. Losses at the gene ends were 4 bases for V and 3 bases for J; bases not matched to a gene: 5. The CDR3 is 16 amino acids. CDR1 is LNHNV, CDR2 YYDKDF, per germline (reference sequence).

The rearrangement joins TRBV4-2 to TRBJ1-1; maybe TRBD1 (5 bases). V was cut by 0 bases and J by 8 bases, with 10 bases left in between. This CDR3 comprises 13 residues. CDR1 and CDR2 (germline): LGHNA, YNFKEQ. CDR3 in amino acids: CASSQEFRQEAFF. CDR3 in DNA: TGTGCCAGCAGCCAAGAGTTCCGACAGGAAGCTTTCTTT.

V usage is TRBV4-1 and J usage is TRBJ2-1; D ambiguous. Germline CDR1 is MGHRA and CDR2 is YSYEKL. V was cut by 1 base and J by 10 bases, with 8 bases left in between. The CDR3 is 12 residues long. DNA for the CDR3: TGCGCCAGCAGCCAAGGAGGCAGCGAGCAGTTCTTC. Its protein is CASSQGGSEQFF.

The chain uses TRBV29-1 and TRBJ2-3, with D maybe TRBD1 (6 bases). The CDR3 contains 15 residues. The V end lost 5 bases, the J end lost 0 bases, and 15 bases lay between the germline ends. The germline CDR1 and CDR2 sequences are SQVTM and ANQGSEA. The CDR3 DNA reads TGCAGCGTTACCCGACAGGATCATAGCACAGATACGCAGTATTTT. Translated, it gives CSVTRQDHSTDTQYF.

The chain links TRBV9 to TRBJ2-1, with D tentatively TRBD2 (5 bases). This CDR3 spans 15 amino acids. Germline values: CDR1 SGDLS, CDR2 YYNGEE. Trimming stripped 7 bases from V and 8 bases from J, with 22 bases between. The CDR3 protein is CASGSRGRVGDEQFF. The CDR3 coding sequence is TGTGCCAGCGGCAGTAGAGGTAGGGTCGGGGATGAGCAGTTCTTC.

This rearrangement joins TRBV15 to TRBJ1-2; weak D call: TRBD1 (5 bases). The CDR3 extends over 14 amino acids. The V end lost 1 base, the J end lost 2 bases, and 8 bases lay between the germline ends. Germline V gene lookup returns CDR1 LNHNV and CDR2 YYDKDF (reference sequence). CDR3 loop: CATSRAGNNYGYTF. CDR3 coding DNA: TGTGCCACCAGCAGAGCAGGGAACAACTATGGCTACACCTTC.

The rearrangement links TRBV14 to TRBJ1-2; a possible D gene is TRBD1 (5 bases). Trimming shortened V by 0 bases and J by 4 bases, and 18 bases separated the two germline ends. The CDR3 is 17 amino acids. Germline CDR1 SGHDN, CDR2 FVKESK. Here the CDR3 DNA reads TGTGCCAGCAGCCAAGATTCGAGAATGGGGCTGAGCTATGGCTACACCTTC. It yields the protein CASSQDSRMGLSYGYTF.

The rearrangement links TRBV6-5 to TRBJ2-5, with 7 bases matching TRBD1. The end of the DNA fits TRBJ2-7 better, so the J call may be wrong. Germline lookup yields CDR1 MNHEY and CDR2 SVGAGI. CDR3 length equals 16 residues. The CDR3 nucleotides are TGTGCCAGCAGTTTTGCTAGGGGGCGACCCTCCTACGAGCAGTACTTC. This sequence encodes CASSFARGRPSYEQYF.

V usage is TRBV6-5 and J usage is TRBJ1-5, with 10 bases fitting TRBD1. The CDR3 consists of 15 residues. V was clipped by 10 bases and J by 7 bases; unmatched bases: 13. Looked up from germline, CDR1 is MNHEY and CDR2 is SVGAGI. The CDR3 DNA is TGTGCCACCTCCCTGGGACAGGGGTTTAGGCAGCCCCAGCATTTT. Amino acids: CATSLGQGFRQPQHF.

The chain employs TRBV19 and TRBJ2-7; 7 bases match TRBD1. CDR3 length equals 18 residues. Per germline, CDR1 LNHDA and CDR2 SQIVND (reference sequence). V trimming: 3 bases; J trimming: 2 bases; junction bases outside the gene matches: 16. As DNA, the CDR3 is TGTGCCAGTAGTATGAGGGGGCCGAGGGTGCAAACTACCTACGAGCAGTACTTC. Translation: CASSMRGPRVQTTYEQYF.

V usage is TRBV18 and J usage is TRBJ2-1, with 8 positions matching TRBD2. Germline assignment: CDR1 KGHSH and CDR2 LQKENI. V lost 0 bases and J lost 4; bases outside the gene matches: 2. CDR3 length equals 15 residues. CDR3 region: CASSPPPSGYNEQFF. The CDR3 bases are TGTGCCAGCTCACCACCTCCTAGCGGGTACAATGAGCAGTTCTTC.

This chain's CDR3 is CASSIQGLENSPLHF. Written as DNA, the CDR3 is TGCGCCAGCAGCATCCAGGGACTTGAGAATTCACCCCTCCACTTT. This chain uses TRBV5-1 with TRBJ1-6; D perhaps matches TRBD1 (5 bases). The CDR3 is 15 residues long. V was pared by 4 bases and J by 7 bases, with 15 bases between. CDR1 SGHRS and CDR2 YFSETQ come from the germline V gene.